The sequence of this T cell receptor (beta chain) was determined in a study of T cell repertoires in cytomegalovirus infection. About the study: Both a matching HLA type and CMV infection were indicated by public TCR beta signatures.

TCRdb used MiXCR to reprocess the reads, holding one entry per CDR3 protein. This repertoire shows about 76,000 distinct CDR3 sequences, more than 3.5% found once; its top ten account for over 4.5%. General study points: Identification of carriers of CMV plus the relevant HLA was achieved through cumulative public TCR beta family frequency.

This clonotype was detected many times. As yet, its antigen is unknown. The source material was PBMCs. This TCR derives from a human donor in good health (CMV status not recorded). Some clones in this sample may be carry-over from other donors' samples.

The CDR3 reads CASSPPLGRGEETQYF. For the CDR3, the DNA is TGTGCCAGCAGCCCACCCCTAGGTAGGGGAGAAGAGACCCAGTACTTC. V is TRBV12-3 or TRBV12-4 and J is TRBJ2-5, with D tentatively TRBD1 or TRBD2 (5 bases each). There are 16 residues in the CDR3. Trimming shortened V by 6 bases and J by 3 bases, and 20 bases separated the two germline ends.